The T cell receptor (beta chain) under discussion was sequenced for a study of blood T cell repertoires in COVID-19. Study details: Collection of acute and convalescent COVID-19 samples took place in the United States, Italy and Spain. T cells, B-cell-depleted T cells, or PBMCs supplied cDNA or gDNA.

CDR1 and CDR2 from the germline V gene are LGHDT and YNNKEL (reference sequence). The CDR3 consists of 14 residues. The germline V and J ends were trimmed by 1 base and 2 bases, with 9 bases remaining between them. Per the original methods: Amplification of reference gene primers was used by the study to estimate nucleated cell counts. Here immunoSEQ multiplex PCR was the method, and the copy in TCRdb shows in-frame clones only, minus some. V and J calls and clone size come straight from that table; D and trimming were deduced from the DNA. The sample records 49,000 or so clones, about nine tenths being singletons.

Sequencing was performed on peripheral blood. The V call is TRBV3-1 (or the pseudogene TRBV3-2), the J call TRBJ2-7; D is unresolved. This TCR derives from a man aged 50 to 60 with active COVID-19. The CDR3 bases are TGTGCCAGCAGCCAAGGGCACACTACCTACGAGCAGTACTTC. Translated, it gives CASSQGHTTYEQYF.